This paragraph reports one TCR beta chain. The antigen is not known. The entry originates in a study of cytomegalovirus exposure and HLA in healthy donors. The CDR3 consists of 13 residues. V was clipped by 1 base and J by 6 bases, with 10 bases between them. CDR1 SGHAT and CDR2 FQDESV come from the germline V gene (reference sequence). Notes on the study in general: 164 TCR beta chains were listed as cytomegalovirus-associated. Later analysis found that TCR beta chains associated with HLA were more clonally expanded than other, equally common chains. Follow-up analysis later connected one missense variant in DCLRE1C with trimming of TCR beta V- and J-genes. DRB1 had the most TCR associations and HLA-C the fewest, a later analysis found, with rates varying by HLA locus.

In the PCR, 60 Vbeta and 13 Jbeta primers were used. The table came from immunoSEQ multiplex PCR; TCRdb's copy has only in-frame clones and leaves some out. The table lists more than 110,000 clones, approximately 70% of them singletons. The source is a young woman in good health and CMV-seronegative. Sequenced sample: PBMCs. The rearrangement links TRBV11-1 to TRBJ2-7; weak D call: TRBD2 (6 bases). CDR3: CASSLDRRAEQYF. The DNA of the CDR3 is TGTGCCAGCAGCTTAGACCGGAGGGCCGAGCAGTACTTC.